This TCR beta chain was captured by sequencing in a study of graft-versus-host responses after intestinal transplantation. Using immunoSEQ multiplex PCR, the repertoire was profiled, and TCRdb retains in-frame clones only, with some absent. The sample records 30,000 to 45,000 clones, roughly 80% being singletons. The CDR3 runs 10 residues. Germline V gene sequence: CDR1 GTSNPN, CDR2 SVGIG (reference sequence). Trimming removed 7 bases from V and 10 bases from J, with 13 bases in between. The source is a human patient who received an intestinal transplant, so some T cells may come from the graft donor. J is TRBJ1-1 and V is TRBV30; D ambiguous. Sample: PBMCs, taken 1070 days after transplant. CDR3 coding DNA: TGTGCCTTGGGATGGCTCCCAGCTTTCTTT. Translation: CALGWLPAFF.